Below are 17 T cell receptor beta chains sequenced from a single sample in a study of blood T cell repertoires in COVID-19. Sequencing used immunoSEQ multiplex PCR; TCRdb keeps in-frame clones, though not all of them. The sample contains some 130,000 clones, 85% to 90% of which appear only once. Sequencing was done on a sample of peripheral blood. These receptors were collected from a man aged 50-59 years with active or convalescent COVID-19.

The chain has TRBV19 and TRBJ1-6; 8 nucleotides line up with TRBD1. There are 17 residues in the CDR3. CDR1 and CDR2 (germline): LNHDA, SQIVND (reference sequence). J lost 6 bases, V lost 3 bases, and 10 bases had no gene match. The CDR3 here is CASSIFSRDRSNSPLHF. The CDR3 nucleotides read TGTGCCAGTAGTATCTTTTCGCGGGACAGGAGTAATTCACCCCTCCACTTT.

The CDR3 DNA follows: TGTGCCAGCAGCCGGACAGTATCGTTTACCGGGGAGCTGTTTTTT. Translating it yields CASSRTVSFTGELFF. The chain uses TRBV5-8 and TRBJ2-2, with TRBD1 as a possible D gene (6 bases). CDR3 length: 15 amino acids. The germline V gene has CDR1 SGHTS and CDR2 YDEGEE. Trimming cost V 4 bases and J 5 bases, with 15 bases left between them.

The rearrangement uses TRBV21-1 and TRBJ2-7; the listed D gene, TRBD1, was not tested against the DNA. TRBV21-1 constitutes a pseudogene. The CDR3 contains 16 residues. CDR3 sequence: CASSKNRDRATYEQYF. For the CDR3, the DNA is TGTGCCAGCAGCAAGAACCGGGACAGGGCCACCTACGAGCAGTACTTC.

This clone has just a few counts. This chain connects TRBV28 to TRBJ2-2, with TRBD2 matching over 11 bases. V trimming: 5 bases; J trimming: 1 base; junction bases outside the gene matches: 6. The CDR3 totals 17 residues. Germline CDR1 is MDHEN and CDR2 is SYDVKM. The CDR3 here is CASSGYGLAGNTGELFF. The CDR3 coding sequence is TGTGCCAGCAGTGGGTACGGACTAGCGGGGAACACCGGGGAGCTGTTTTTT.

The chain uses TRBV3-1 (or the pseudogene TRBV3-2) and TRBJ1-1, with no clear D. This CDR3 is built from 16 residues. Trimming shortened V by 0 bases and J by 4 bases, and 15 bases separated the two germline ends. Germline assignment: CDR1 LGHDT and CDR2 YNNKEL (reference sequence). This CDR3 reads CASSQDPNSLPTEAFF. In DNA form, the CDR3 reads TGTGCCAGCAGCCAAGATCCGAACAGCCTCCCCACTGAAGCTTTCTTT.

V usage is TRBV7-8 and J usage is TRBJ2-7; TRBD2 aligns across 13 bases. Germline V gene sequence: CDR1 SGHVS, CDR2 FQNEAQ. The ends lost 6 bases at V and 3 bases at J; junction bases unmatched: 2. This CDR3 comprises 14 residues. DNA of the CDR3: TGTGCCAGCAGACTAGCGGGGGGGGTCTACGAGCAGTACTTC. This codes for CASRLAGGVYEQYF.

V and J are TRBV11-2 and TRBJ2-1; TRBD1 might be the D (5 bases). The germline CDR1 and CDR2 sequences are SGHAT and FQNNGV. This CDR3 is 15 amino acids long. V was shortened by 1 base and J by 2 bases, with 9 bases between the two germline ends. The CDR3 reads CASSLVRTTYNEQFF. CDR3 coding DNA: TGTGCCAGCAGCTTAGTAAGGACAACCTACAATGAGCAGTTCTTC.

This clone has a count of ten or more. This chain links TRBV27 with TRBJ1-6; TRBD1 matches at 8 bases. Germline assignment: CDR1 MNHEY and CDR2 SMNVEV (reference sequence). The CDR3 is 14 amino acids. The V gene end was trimmed by 6 bases and the J gene end by 14 bases; junction bases not matched to a gene: 12. In DNA, the CDR3 is TGTGCCAGCAGATCCCGGGCAGGGGGCTGGGCCCTCCACTTT. Its protein product is CASRSRAGGWALHF.

Details on this clone: The same CDR3 arises from other DNA sequences in this sample as well. The chain links TRBV11-3 to TRBJ2-3; 10 bases are shared with TRBD1. The CDR3 consists of 15 residues. Trimming at V came to 5 bases and at J to 3 bases, leaving 5 bases not matched to a gene. Germline V gene data show CDR1 as SGHNT and CDR2 as YENEEA. CDR3 sequence reads: CASSPRQGATDTQYF. The CDR3 coding sequence is TGTGCCAGCAGCCCCCGACAGGGGGCGACAGATACGCAGTATTTT.

This clone was observed once. This sequence joins TRBV9 and TRBJ1-2, with D possibly being TRBD1 (5 bases). V was trimmed by 7 bases and J by 6 bases, leaving 16 bases between them. Germline values: CDR1 SGDLS, CDR2 YYNGEE. The CDR3 sequence is 13 residues long. The CDR3 is CASEGVMYNGYTF. The CDR3 DNA follows: TGTGCCAGCGAAGGGGTTATGTATAATGGCTACACCTTC.

The chain is built from TRBV10-1 and TRBJ1-1, with a weak D call TRBD1 (5 bases). Germline-derived CDR1 and CDR2 are WNHNN and SYGVQD (reference sequence). The CDR3 has 13 residues. V lost 6 bases, J lost 5 bases, and 13 bases lay in between. The CDR3 region has the DNA TGCGCCAGCAGCATCAAACGGGGGACTGAAGCTTTCTTT. Amino acid sequence: CASSIKRGTEAFF.

The V and J genes are TRBV27 and TRBJ1-6; D not certain. CDR1 and CDR2 (germline): MNHEY, SMNVEV (reference sequence). V shed 6 bases and J shed 5 bases, with 14 bases lying between them. The length of the CDR3 is 15 residues. CDR3 sequence: CASRKIGVNNSPLHF. CDR3 coding DNA: TGTGCCAGCAGAAAAATCGGGGTCAATAATTCACCCCTCCACTTT.

The genes are TRBV4-1 and TRBJ1-2; no definite D call. From germline, CDR1 is MGHRA and CDR2 YSYEKL. The CDR3 length is 14 residues. The V and J ends lost 1 base and 4 bases respectively, with 10 bases between them. CDR3 region: CASSQGEGIYGYTF. The CDR3, as DNA: TGCGCCAGCAGCCAAGGAGAGGGAATCTATGGCTACACCTTC.

V is TRBV19 and J is TRBJ1-2, with D possibly matching TRBD1 (6 bases). The CDR3 contains 15 residues. V was cut by 3 bases and J by 8 bases, with 19 bases left in between. The germline V gene has CDR1 LNHDA and CDR2 SQIVND (reference sequence). As DNA, the CDR3 is TGTGCCAGTAGTATCTCGACGGGGGGGCGAGCGGGCTACACCTTC. This translates into CASSISTGGRAGYTF.

The chain recombines TRBV6-1 with TRBJ1-2; tentatively, D is TRBD1 (6 bases). CDR1 and CDR2 (germline): MNHNS, SASEGT. Trimming shortened V by 2 bases and J by 2 bases, and 9 bases separated the two germline ends. The CDR3 is made up of 14 amino acids. CDR3: CASSERDKNYGYTF. CDR3 in DNA: TGTGCCAGCAGTGAACGGGACAAGAACTATGGCTACACCTTC.

The CDR3: CASSPDRVEVHGYTF. CDR3 DNA: TGTGCCAGCAGCCCTGACAGGGTGGAAGTCCATGGCTACACCTTC. The chain recombines TRBV2 with TRBJ1-2; TRBD1 matches at 7 bases. The V and J ends lost 6 bases and 6 bases, in that order; junction bases with no gene match: 13. This CDR3 spans 15 amino acids. Germline V lookup: CDR1 SNHLY, CDR2 FYNNEI.

The gene calls are TRBV5-5 and TRBJ2-7; 7 positions match TRBD2. J lost 3 bases, V lost 0 bases, and 9 bases had no gene match. There are 16 residues in the CDR3. Germline CDR1 SGHKS, CDR2 YYEKEE (reference sequence). The CDR3 DNA reads as TGTGCCAGCAGCTTGGCCGAGCAGGGAGGGCTCTACGAGCAGTACTTC. Amino acids: CASSLAEQGGLYEQYF.